Below, 23 T cell receptor beta chains from the same sample are listed, as sequenced in a study of resident and recirculating memory T cells in vitiligo. Sequenced by immunoSEQ multiplex PCR; TCRdb stores in-frame clones only, minus some. The sample records tens of thousands of clones, 92% being singletons. Sequenced material: blood. Source of these receptors: a male donor with vitiligo.

The V and J genes are TRBV28 and TRBJ2-2; 12 bases fit TRBD1. The trim removed 3 bases at V and 4 bases at J, leaving 3 bases unmatched. The germline V gene encodes CDR1 MDHEN and CDR2 SYDVKM. This CDR3 region has 16 residues. CDR3 residues: CASSLGTGGGTGELFF. CDR3 sequence (DNA): TGTGCCAGCAGTTTGGGGACAGGGGGCGGCACCGGGGAGCTGTTTTTT.

This sequence joins TRBV2 and TRBJ2-7; D might be TRBD1 (5 bases). Germline V lookup: CDR1 SNHLY, CDR2 FYNNEI. Trimming pared 7 bases from V and 6 bases from J, leaving 16 bases between. This CDR3 comprises 13 residues. This chain's CDR3 is CASTPRALAEQYF. DNA for the CDR3: TGTGCCAGCACCCCCAGGGCCCTGGCCGAGCAGTACTTC.

V and J are TRBV7-2 and TRBJ2-7; 10 bases line up with TRBD1. CDR3 length: 13 residues. After removal of 3 bases from V and 5 bases from J, the junction contained 1 base not matched to a gene. Germline V gene data show CDR1 as SGHTA and CDR2 as FQGNSA. CDR3 loop: CASSLGTGDEQYF. DNA for the CDR3: TGTGCCAGCAGCTTGGGGACAGGGGACGAGCAGTACTTC.

The rearrangement joins TRBV5-1 to TRBJ1-4, with 8 bases lining up with TRBD1. Trimming at V came to 3 bases and at J to 8 bases, leaving 15 bases not matched to a gene. The CDR3 extends over 17 amino acids. The germline V gene has CDR1 SGHRS and CDR2 YFSETQ. This CDR3 is CASSSTSQGGAGEKLFF. The DNA of the CDR3 is TGCGCCAGCAGCTCGACATCACAGGGGGGCGCAGGGGAAAAACTGTTTTTT.

CDR3 nucleotide sequence: TGCGCCAGCTCCGAGAACTACGAGCAGTACTTC. Its translation: CASSENYEQYF. The chain joins TRBV5-1 to TRBJ2-7; D is unresolved. V gave up 7 bases and J gave up 3 bases, with 8 bases separating them. Germline V CDR1 and CDR2: SGHRS, YFSETQ. The CDR3 is made up of 11 amino acids.

The chain employs TRBV6-1 and TRBJ2-7; 7 nucleotides match TRBD1. This CDR3 has 15 amino acids. J gave up 2 bases and V 5 bases, and 9 bases lay outside the gene matches. The germline V gene has CDR1 MNHNS and CDR2 SASEGT. For the CDR3, the DNA is TGTGCCAGCAGTCTTGACAGGGCTTTTACCTACGAGCAGTACTTC. This codes for CASSLDRAFTYEQYF.

The CDR3 is CASSPHGGSYNEQFF. The CDR3 nucleotides read TGTGCCAGCAGCCCCCACGGGGGCTCCTACAATGAGCAGTTCTTC. This chain connects TRBV7-9 to TRBJ2-1; D perhaps matches TRBD2 (6 bases). Trimming removed 5 bases from V and 0 bases from J, with 11 bases in between. The CDR3 runs to 15 residues. Germline values: CDR1 SEHNR, CDR2 FQNEAQ (reference sequence).

The V gene is TRBV5-4, the J gene TRBJ2-1; 15 bases fit TRBD2. This CDR3 region has 15 residues. Trimming removed 5 bases from V and 7 bases from J; junction bases left unmatched: 4. Per germline, CDR1 SGHNT and CDR2 YYREEE (reference sequence). This CDR3 is CASRDGTSGGNEQFF. Written as DNA, the CDR3 is TGTGCCAGCAGAGACGGGACTAGCGGGGGGAATGAGCAGTTCTTC. Variable domain in full (rest from reference TRBV5-4 and TRBJ2-1): ETGVTQSPTHLIKTRGQQVTLRCSSQSGHNTVSWYQQALGQGPQFIFQYYREEENGRGNFPPRFSGLQFPNYSSELNVNALELDDSALYLCASRDGTSGGNEQFFGPGTRLTVL.

J is TRBJ1-1 and V is TRBV5-5, with D maybe TRBD1 (6 bases). This CDR3 region has 13 residues. CDR1 and CDR2 from the germline V gene are SGHKS and YYEKEE (reference sequence). V was trimmed by 1 base and J by 7 bases, leaving 11 bases between them. The CDR3 DNA reads as TGTGCCAGCAGCTTGTGGGACACCGGTGAAGCTTTCTTT. Its protein product is CASSLWDTGEAFF.

The rearrangement links TRBV19 to TRBJ2-7, with TRBD1 matching over 10 bases. Germline CDR1 and CDR2: LNHDA and SQIVND (reference sequence). V was pared by 5 bases and J by 6 bases, with 10 bases of the junction left unmatched. This CDR3 is built from 15 residues. CDR3 nucleotide sequence: TGTGCCAGTAGTCCCCGGACAGGGGGTCTCTCCGAGCAGTACTTC. It specifies CASSPRTGGLSEQYF. Filled out from reference TRBV19 and TRBJ2-7, the complete variable domain reads DGGITQSPKYLFRKEGQNVTLSCEQNLNHDAMYWYRQDPGQGLRLIYYSQIVNDFQKGDIAEGYSVSREKKESFPLTVTSAQKNPTAFYLCASSPRTGGLSEQYFGPGTRLTVT.

The DNA for the CDR3 is TGTGCCAGCAGCTTGGGGCTAGCGGGAGGGCCCCACGAGCAGTACTTC. It translates to CASSLGLAGGPHEQYF. The chain couples TRBV5-4 to TRBJ2-7, with TRBD2 identical over 12 bases. Germline CDR1 and CDR2: SGHNT and YYREEE (reference sequence). With 0 bases clipped from V and 5 bases from J, the junction kept 6 bases outside the gene matches. CDR3 size: 16 residues.

The rearrangement links TRBV6-1 to TRBJ1-3; possibly TRBD1 for D (5 bases). CDR3 length: 20 residues. V was shortened by 2 bases and J by 2 bases, with 25 bases between the two germline ends. Germline V gene sequence: CDR1 MNHNS, CDR2 SASEGT. CDR3 DNA sequence: TGTGCCAGCAGTGAACGGAGGGGACCGTCTCTTAGGGAACCTGGAAACACCATATATTTT. This sequence encodes CASSERRGPSLREPGNTIYF.

This chain joins TRBV11-2 and TRBJ2-3, with 9 bases fitting TRBD2. This CDR3 comprises 17 residues. Germline trimming cut 2 bases from V and 4 bases from J; bases unmatched to any gene: 10. Germline V gene data show CDR1 as SGHAT and CDR2 as FQNNGV. CDR3 sequence: CASSLIISGGGPDTQYF. CDR3 nucleotide sequence: TGTGCCAGCAGCTTAATTATTAGCGGGGGAGGGCCAGATACGCAGTATTTT.

CDR3 coding DNA: TGTGCCAGCAGCTCTCTACAGGGGGGAAATGAAAAACTGTTTTTT. Its protein product is CASSSLQGGNEKLFF. The chain has TRBV7-8 and TRBJ1-4, with 8 bases fitting TRBD1. The junction had 6 bases not matched to a gene; V was cut back by 4 bases and J by 5 bases. Germline V gene sequence: CDR1 SGHVS, CDR2 FQNEAQ. The CDR3 has 15 amino acids.

Concerning this clone: A read error may produce the germline difference seen at one junction end. Other DNA variants within this sample encode the same CDR3. J is TRBJ1-1 and V is TRBV5-1; no reliable D call. CDR1 and CDR2 (germline): SGHRS, YFSETQ. The CDR3 length is 12 residues. Here the CDR3 DNA reads TGCGCCAGCAGTTTGGGGAGGACTGAAGCTTTCTTT. Encoded protein: CASSLGRTEAFF.

This clone was observed a handful of times. The junction differs from germline at one of its ends, possibly a read error. The V and J genes are TRBV29-1 and TRBJ2-2; D is perhaps TRBD2 (6 bases). CDR1 is SQVTM, CDR2 ANQGSEA, per germline. This CDR3 is built from 14 residues. This CDR3 is CSAEGRLNTGELFF. CDR3 DNA sequence: TGCAGCGCTGAAGGGAGGCTGAACACCGGGGAGCTGTTTTTT.

This sequence joins TRBV28 and TRBJ2-7; weak D call: TRBD1 (6 bases). Germline lookup yields CDR1 MDHEN and CDR2 SYDVKM. The V end was cut by 6 bases, the J end by 2 bases, with 17 bases between. The CDR3 totals 15 residues. The CDR3 DNA follows: TGTGCCAGCAGCTCCGCCGGGACACCAGCCTACGAGCAGTACTTC. Translation: CASSSAGTPAYEQYF.

The V gene is TRBV28, the J gene TRBJ2-5; 8 nucleotides agree with TRBD2. This CDR3 spans 15 amino acids. Per germline, CDR1 MDHEN and CDR2 SYDVKM. V lost 6 bases and J lost 5; bases outside the gene matches: 11. The CDR3 coding sequence is TGTGCCAGCAGGTCGCCCCGGGGGGGAGGGGAGACCCAGTACTTC. Its protein is CASRSPRGGGETQYF.

The chain combines TRBV27 with TRBJ2-1; D gene ambiguous. From germline, CDR1 is MNHEY and CDR2 SMNVEV (reference sequence). This CDR3 region has 15 residues. V was pared by 2 bases and J by 3 bases, with 11 bases between. The CDR3 DNA follows: TGTGCCAGCAGTTTAGTGGCAGGTGTCTACAATGAGCAGTTCTTC. It translates to CASSLVAGVYNEQFF.

The V call is TRBV12-5, the J call TRBJ2-3; the match to TRBD1 covers 10 bases. CDR1 is LGHNT and CDR2 is FRNRAP in the germline V gene. This CDR3 is 15 amino acids long. V lost 5 bases, J lost 2 bases, and 4 bases stayed unmatched. CDR3 coding DNA: TGTGCTAGTGGTCCCGGGACAGGGGACACAGATACGCAGTATTTT. Its translation is CASGPGTGDTDTQYF.

The rearrangement links TRBV4-1 to TRBJ1-5, with D maybe TRBD1 (5 bases). The CDR3 runs to 15 residues. CDR1 is MGHRA, CDR2 YSYEKL, per germline. Deletions cut 3 bases from V and 5 bases from J, with 14 bases between. The CDR3 nucleotides read TGCGCCAGCAGCCAGCCCGGGACTTCGGATCAGCCCCAGCATTTT. Amino acids: CASSQPGTSDQPQHF.

For the CDR3, the DNA is TGCGCCAGCAGCCAACCGGCGGGGAGGGGACTAGCCAAAAACATTCAGTACTTC. It codes for CASSQPAGRGLAKNIQYF. The rearrangement joins TRBV4-1 to TRBJ2-4; 7 nucleotides align to TRBD2. Trimming cost V 2 bases and J 0 bases; bases outside gene matches: 10. In germline, CDR1 is MGHRA, CDR2 YSYEKL. CDR3 length: 18 residues.

This chain connects TRBV27 to TRBJ2-1; 10 bases align to TRBD2. The V and J ends lost 7 bases and 5 bases, in that order; junction bases with no gene match: 2. The CDR3 totals 13 residues. In germline, CDR1 is MNHEY, CDR2 SMNVEV (reference sequence). In nucleotides, the CDR3 is TGTGCCAGCACCGGACTAGCGGACAATGAGCAGTTCTTC. Protein: CASTGLADNEQFF.